The present T cell receptor (beta chain) was sequenced within a study of blood T cell repertoires in COVID-19. Study-level background: The origin of the acute and convalescent COVID-19 samples was the United States, Italy and Spain. Nucleic acid was either cDNA or gDNA, and it came from T cells, B-cell-depleted T cells, or PBMCs.

As handled by the study authors: Nucleated cell counts were estimated from reference gene primer amplification. Using immunoSEQ multiplex PCR, the repertoire was profiled, and TCRdb retains in-frame clones only, with some absent. The V and J calls and clone size are taken from that table; D and trimming were inferred from the DNA. Of about 210,000 clones in the sample, 70% to 90% were seen once. This clone was recorded once. The origin of this receptor is a woman aged 45-60 years with active or convalescent COVID-19. The sequenced sample consisted of peripheral blood.

The CDR3 DNA reads as TGTGCCAGCACACCGGACAGGGGTGACGGGGAGCTGTTTTTT. Translating it yields CASTPDRGDGELFF. J is TRBJ2-2 and V is TRBV27; 9 bases fit TRBD1. Germline CDR1 reads MNHEY; CDR2 reads SMNVEV (reference sequence). Trimming at V came to 7 bases and at J to 7 bases, leaving 7 bases not matched to a gene. This CDR3 spans 14 amino acids.